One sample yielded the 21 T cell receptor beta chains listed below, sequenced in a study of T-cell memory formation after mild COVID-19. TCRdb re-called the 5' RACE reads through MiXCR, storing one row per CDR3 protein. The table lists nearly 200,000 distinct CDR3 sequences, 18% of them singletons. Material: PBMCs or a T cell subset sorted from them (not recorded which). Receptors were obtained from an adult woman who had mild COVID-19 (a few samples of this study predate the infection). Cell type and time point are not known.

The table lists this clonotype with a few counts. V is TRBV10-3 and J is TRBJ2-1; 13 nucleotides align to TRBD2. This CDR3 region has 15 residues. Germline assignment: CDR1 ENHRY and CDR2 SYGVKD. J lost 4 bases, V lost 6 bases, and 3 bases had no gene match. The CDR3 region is CAIRQGLAGYNEQFF. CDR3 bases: TGTGCCATCAGGCAGGGACTAGCGGGATACAATGAGCAGTTCTTC.

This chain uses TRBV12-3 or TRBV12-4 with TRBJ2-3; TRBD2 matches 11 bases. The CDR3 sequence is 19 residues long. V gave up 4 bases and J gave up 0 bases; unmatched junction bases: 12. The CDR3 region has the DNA TGTGCCAGCAGTTGGTCCCTAGCGGGGGGACCCCGTAGCACAGATACGCAGTATTTT. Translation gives CASSWSLAGGPRSTDTQYF.

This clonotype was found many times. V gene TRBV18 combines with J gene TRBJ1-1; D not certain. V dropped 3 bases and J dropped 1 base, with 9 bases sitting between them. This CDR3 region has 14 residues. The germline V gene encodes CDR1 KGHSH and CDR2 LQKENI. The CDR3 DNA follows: TGTGCCAGCTCACCTCTTAGCAGGAACACTGAAGCTTTCTTT. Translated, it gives CASSPLSRNTEAFF. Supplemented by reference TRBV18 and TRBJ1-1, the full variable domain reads NAGVMQNPRHLVRRRGQEARLRCSPMKGHSHVYWYRQLPEEGLKFMVYLQKENIIDESGMPKERFSAEFPKEGPSILRIQQVVRGDSAAYFCASSPLSRNTEAFFGQGTRLTVV.

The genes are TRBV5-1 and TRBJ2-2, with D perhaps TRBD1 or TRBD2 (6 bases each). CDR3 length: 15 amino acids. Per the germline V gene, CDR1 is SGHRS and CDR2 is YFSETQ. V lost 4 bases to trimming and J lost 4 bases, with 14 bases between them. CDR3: CASSTRGRGTGELFF. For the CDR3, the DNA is TGCGCCAGCAGCACCCGGGGGCGAGGCACCGGGGAGCTGTTTTTT.

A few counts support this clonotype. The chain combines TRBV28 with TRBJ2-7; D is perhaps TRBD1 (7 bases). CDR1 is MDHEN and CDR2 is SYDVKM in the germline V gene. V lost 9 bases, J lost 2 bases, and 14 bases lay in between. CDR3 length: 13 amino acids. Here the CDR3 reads CASLQGGAYEQYF. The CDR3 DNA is TGTGCCAGTCTCCAGGGGGGAGCCTACGAGCAGTACTTC.

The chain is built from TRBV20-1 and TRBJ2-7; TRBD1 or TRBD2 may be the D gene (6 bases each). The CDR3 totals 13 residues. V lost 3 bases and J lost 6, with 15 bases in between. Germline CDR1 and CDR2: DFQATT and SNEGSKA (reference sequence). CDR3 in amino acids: CSASGGPTVEQYF. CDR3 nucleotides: TGCAGTGCTAGCGGGGGCCCTACCGTCGAGCAGTACTTC.

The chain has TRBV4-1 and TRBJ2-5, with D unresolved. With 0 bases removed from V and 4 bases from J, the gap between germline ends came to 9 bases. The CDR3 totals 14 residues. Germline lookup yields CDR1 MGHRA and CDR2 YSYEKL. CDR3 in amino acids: CASSQDRSGETQYF. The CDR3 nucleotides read TGCGCCAGCAGCCAAGATAGATCCGGAGAGACCCAGTACTTC.

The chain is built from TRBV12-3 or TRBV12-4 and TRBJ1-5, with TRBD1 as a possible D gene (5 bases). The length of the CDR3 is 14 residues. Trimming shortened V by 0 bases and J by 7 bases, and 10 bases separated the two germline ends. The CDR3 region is CASSLAGQNQPQHF. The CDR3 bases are TGTGCCAGCAGTTTAGCGGGGCAGAACCAGCCCCAGCATTTT.

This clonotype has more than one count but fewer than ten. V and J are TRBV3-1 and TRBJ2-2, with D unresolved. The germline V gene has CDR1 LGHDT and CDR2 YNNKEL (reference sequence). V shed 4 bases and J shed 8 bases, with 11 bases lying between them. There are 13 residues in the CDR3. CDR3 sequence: CASSLQQRGELFF. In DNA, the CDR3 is TGTGCCAGCAGCCTCCAACAACGGGGGGAGCTGTTTTTT.

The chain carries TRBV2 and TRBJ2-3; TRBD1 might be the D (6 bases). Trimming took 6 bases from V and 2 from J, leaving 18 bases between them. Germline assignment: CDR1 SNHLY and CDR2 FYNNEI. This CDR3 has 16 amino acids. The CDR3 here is CASSSGTFIVTDTQYF. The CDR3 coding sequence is TGTGCCAGCAGCTCCGGGACATTTATAGTCACAGATACGCAGTATTTT.

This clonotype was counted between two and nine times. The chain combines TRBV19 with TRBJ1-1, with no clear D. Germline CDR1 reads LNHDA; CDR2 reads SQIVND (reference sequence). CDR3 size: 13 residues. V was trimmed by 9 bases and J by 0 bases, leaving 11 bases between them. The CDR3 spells CASPDNMNTEAFF. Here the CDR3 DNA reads TGTGCCAGCCCTGACAACATGAACACTGAAGCTTTCTTT.

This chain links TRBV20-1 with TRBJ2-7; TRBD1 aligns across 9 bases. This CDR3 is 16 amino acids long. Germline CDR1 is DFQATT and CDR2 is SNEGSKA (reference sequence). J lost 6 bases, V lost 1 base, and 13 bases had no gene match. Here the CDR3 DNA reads TGCAGTGCTAGAGGGGTGACAGGGGGTGTTCTCGGCGAGCAGTACTTC. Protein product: CSARGVTGGVLGEQYF.

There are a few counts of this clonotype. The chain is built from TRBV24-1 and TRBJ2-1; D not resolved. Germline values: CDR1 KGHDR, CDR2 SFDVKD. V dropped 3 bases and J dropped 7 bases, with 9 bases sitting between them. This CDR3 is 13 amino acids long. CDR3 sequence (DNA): TGTGCCACCAGTGATGGGGTTTTGAATGAGCAGTTCTTC. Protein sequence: CATSDGVLNEQFF.

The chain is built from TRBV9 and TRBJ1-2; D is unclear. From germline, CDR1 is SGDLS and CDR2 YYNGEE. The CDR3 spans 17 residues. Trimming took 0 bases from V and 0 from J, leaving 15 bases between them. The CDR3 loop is CASSVADTYYTNYGYTF. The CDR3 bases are TGTGCCAGCAGCGTAGCCGACACCTACTATACTAACTATGGCTACACCTTC.

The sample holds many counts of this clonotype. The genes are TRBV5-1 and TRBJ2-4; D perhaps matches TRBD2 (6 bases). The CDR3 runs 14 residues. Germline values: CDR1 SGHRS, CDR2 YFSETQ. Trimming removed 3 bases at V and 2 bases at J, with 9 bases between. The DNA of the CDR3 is TGCGCCAGCAGCTCAACTAGCTCCAAAAACATTCAGTACTTC. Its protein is CASSSTSSKNIQYF.

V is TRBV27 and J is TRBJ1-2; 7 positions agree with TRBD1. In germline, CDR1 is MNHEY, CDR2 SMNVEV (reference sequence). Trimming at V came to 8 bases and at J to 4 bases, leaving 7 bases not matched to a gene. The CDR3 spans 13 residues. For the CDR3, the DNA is TGTGCCAGCGGACTGCAGGGGGGCTATGGCTACACCTTC. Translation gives CASGLQGGYGYTF.

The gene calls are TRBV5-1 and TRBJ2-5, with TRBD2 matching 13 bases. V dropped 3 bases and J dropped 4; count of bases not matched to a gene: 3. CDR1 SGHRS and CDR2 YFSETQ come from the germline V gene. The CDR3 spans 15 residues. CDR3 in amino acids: CASSWRLAGGETQYF. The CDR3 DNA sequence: TGCGCCAGCAGCTGGAGACTAGCGGGGGGAGAGACCCAGTACTTC.

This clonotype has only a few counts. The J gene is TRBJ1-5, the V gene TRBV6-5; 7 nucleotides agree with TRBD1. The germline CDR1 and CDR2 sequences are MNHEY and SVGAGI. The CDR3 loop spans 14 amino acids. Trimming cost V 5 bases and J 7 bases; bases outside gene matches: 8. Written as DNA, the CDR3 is TGTGCCAGCAGTAGACAGGGTAATGGACAGCCCCAGCATTTT. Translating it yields CASSRQGNGQPQHF.

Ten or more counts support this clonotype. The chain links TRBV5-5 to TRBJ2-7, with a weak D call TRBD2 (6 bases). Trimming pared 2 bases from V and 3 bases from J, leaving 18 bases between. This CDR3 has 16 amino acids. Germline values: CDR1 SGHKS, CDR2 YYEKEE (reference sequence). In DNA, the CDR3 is TGTGCCAGCAGCTTCTGGAGGCGGGACCTTAGCTACGAGCAGTACTTC. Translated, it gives CASSFWRRDLSYEQYF.

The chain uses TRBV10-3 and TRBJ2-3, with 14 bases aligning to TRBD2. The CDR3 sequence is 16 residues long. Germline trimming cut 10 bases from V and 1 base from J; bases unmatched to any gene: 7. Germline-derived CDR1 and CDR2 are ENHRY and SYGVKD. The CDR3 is CATGLAGGTGTDTQYF. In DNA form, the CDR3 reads TGTGCCACCGGACTAGCGGGAGGTACCGGCACAGATACGCAGTATTTT.

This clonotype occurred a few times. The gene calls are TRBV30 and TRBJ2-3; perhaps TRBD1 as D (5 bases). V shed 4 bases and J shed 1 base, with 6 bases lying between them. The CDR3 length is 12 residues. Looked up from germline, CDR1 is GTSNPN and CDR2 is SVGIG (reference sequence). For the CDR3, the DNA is TGTGCCTGGACCAGGGGCACAGATACGCAGTATTTT. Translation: CAWTRGTDTQYF.